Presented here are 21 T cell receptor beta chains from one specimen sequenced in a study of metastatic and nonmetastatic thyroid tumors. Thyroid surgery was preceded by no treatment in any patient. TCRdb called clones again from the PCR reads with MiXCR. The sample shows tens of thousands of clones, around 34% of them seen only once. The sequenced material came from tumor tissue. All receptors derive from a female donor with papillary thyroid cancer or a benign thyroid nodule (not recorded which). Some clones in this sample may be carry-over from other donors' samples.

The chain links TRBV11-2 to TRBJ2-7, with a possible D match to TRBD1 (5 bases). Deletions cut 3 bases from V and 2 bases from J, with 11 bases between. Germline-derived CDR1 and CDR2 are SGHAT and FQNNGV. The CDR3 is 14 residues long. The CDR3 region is CASSLNRQTYEQYF. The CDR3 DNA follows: TGTGCCAGCAGCTTGAACAGGCAAACCTACGAGCAGTACTTC.

The CDR3 protein is CASSQDQGTEDWPYNEQFF. The DNA for the CDR3 is TGTGCCAGCAGCCAAGATCAGGGGACGGAGGACTGGCCCTACAATGAGCAGTTCTTC. The V and J genes are TRBV4-2 and TRBJ2-1, with a possible D match to TRBD1 (6 bases). The CDR3 has 19 residues. Trimming cost V 0 bases and J 2 bases, with 20 bases left between them. The germline V gene encodes CDR1 LGHNA and CDR2 YNFKEQ.

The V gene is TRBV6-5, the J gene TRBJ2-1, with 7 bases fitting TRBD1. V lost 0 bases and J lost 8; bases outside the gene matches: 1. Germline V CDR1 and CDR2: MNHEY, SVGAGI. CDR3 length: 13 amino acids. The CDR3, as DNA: TGTGCCAGCAGTTACTCGAGGGGGCATGAGCAGTTCTTC. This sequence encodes CASSYSRGHEQFF.

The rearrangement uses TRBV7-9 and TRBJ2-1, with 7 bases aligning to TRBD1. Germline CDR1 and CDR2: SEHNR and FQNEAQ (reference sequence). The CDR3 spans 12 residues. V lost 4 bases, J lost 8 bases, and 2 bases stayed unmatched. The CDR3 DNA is TGTGCCAGCAGCTACCAGGGGGATGAGCAGTTCTTC. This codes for CASSYQGDEQFF.

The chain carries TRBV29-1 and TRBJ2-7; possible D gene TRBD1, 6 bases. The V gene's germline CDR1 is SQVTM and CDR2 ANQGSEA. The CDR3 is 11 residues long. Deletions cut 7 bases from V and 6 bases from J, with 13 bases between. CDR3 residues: CSATGSGEQYF. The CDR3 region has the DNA TGCAGCGCTACAGGGTCGGGCGAGCAGTACTTC.

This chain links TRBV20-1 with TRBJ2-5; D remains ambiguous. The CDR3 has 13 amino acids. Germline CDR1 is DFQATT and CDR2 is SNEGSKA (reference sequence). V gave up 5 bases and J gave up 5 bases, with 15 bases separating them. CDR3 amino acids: CSAPAPDMETQYF. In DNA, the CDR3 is TGCAGTGCTCCCGCCCCAGATATGGAGACCCAGTACTTC.

CDR3 DNA sequence: TGTGCCACCAGCAGAGATCTTCGAGCGGGAGGACGGGGGATCACCGGGGAGCTGTTTTTT. Its translation is CATSRDLRAGGRGITGELFF. The chain joins TRBV15 to TRBJ2-2; 9 bases align to TRBD2. In germline, CDR1 is LNHNV, CDR2 YYDKDF (reference sequence). V lost 0 bases, J lost 4 bases, and 15 bases stayed unmatched. The CDR3 is 20 residues long.

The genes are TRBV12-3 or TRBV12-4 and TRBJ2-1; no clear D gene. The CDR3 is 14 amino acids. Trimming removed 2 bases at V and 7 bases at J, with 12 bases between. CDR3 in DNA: TGTGCCAGCAGTTTATTCGATAGTCATAATGAGCAGTTCTTC. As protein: CASSLFDSHNEQFF.

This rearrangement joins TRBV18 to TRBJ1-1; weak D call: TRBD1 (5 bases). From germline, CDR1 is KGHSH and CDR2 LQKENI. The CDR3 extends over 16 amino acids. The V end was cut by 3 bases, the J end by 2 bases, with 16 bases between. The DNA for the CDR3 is TGTGCCAGCTCACCCCCGGGTGGGGGAGCAAACACTGAAGCTTTCTTT. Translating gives CASSPPGGGANTEAFF.

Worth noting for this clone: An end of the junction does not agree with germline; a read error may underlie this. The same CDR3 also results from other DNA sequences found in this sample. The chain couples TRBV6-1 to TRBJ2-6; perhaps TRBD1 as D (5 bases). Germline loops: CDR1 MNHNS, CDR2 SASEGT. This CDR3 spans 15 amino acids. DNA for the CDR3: TGTGCCAGCAGTTCAGACGACTCTGGGGCCAACGTCCTTACTTTC. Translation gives CASSSDDSGANVLTF.

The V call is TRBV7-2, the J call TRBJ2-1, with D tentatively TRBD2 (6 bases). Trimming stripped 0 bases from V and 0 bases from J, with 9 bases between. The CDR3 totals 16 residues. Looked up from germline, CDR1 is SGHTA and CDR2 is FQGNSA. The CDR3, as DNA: TGTGCCAGCAGCTTAGCGGGGAGGAGCTCCTACAATGAGCAGTTCTTC. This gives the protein CASSLAGRSSYNEQFF.

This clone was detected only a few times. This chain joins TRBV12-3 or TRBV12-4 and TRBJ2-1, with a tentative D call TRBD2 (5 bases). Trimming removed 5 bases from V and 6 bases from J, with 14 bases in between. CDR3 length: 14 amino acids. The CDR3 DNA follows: TGTGCCAGCAGTCTAAACGGGGAGCTCAATGAGCAGTTCTTC. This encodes CASSLNGELNEQFF.

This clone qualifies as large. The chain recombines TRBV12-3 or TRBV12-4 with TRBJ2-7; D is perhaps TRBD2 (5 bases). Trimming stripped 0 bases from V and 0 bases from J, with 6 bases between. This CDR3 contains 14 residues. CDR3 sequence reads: CASSLAGSSYEQYF. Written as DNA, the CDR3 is TGTGCCAGCAGTTTAGCTGGGAGCTCCTACGAGCAGTACTTC.

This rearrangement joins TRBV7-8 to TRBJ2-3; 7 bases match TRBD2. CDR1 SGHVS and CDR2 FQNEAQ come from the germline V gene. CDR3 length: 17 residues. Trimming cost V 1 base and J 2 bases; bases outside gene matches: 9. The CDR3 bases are TGTGCCAGCAGCTTAGTGGTGAGCGGGACCATCACAGATACGCAGTATTTT. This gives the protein CASSLVVSGTITDTQYF.

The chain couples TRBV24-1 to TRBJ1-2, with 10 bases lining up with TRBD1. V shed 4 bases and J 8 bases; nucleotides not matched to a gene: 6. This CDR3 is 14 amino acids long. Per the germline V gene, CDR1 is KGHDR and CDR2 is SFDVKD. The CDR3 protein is CATSDPTGGVGYTF. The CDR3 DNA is TGTGCCACCAGTGACCCGACAGGGGGCGTAGGCTACACCTTC.

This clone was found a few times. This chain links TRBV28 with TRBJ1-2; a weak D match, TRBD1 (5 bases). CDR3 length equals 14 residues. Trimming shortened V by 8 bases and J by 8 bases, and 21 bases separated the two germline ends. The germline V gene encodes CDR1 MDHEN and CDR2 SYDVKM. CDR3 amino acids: CASSSGGSVWGYTF. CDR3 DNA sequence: TGTGCCAGCTCGTCTGGGGGTAGCGTATGGGGCTACACCTTC.

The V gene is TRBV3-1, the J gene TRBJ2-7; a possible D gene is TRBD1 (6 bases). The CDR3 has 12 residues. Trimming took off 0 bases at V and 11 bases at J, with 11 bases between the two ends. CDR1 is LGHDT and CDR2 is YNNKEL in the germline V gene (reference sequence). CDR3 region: CASSQDTGKKYF. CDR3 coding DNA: TGTGCCAGCAGCCAAGATACAGGGAAGAAGTACTTC.

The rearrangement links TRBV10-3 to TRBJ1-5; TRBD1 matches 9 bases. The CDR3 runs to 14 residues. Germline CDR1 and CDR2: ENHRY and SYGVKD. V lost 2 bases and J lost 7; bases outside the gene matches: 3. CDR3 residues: CAISEGTGQQPQHF. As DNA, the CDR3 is TGTGCCATCAGTGAGGGGACAGGGCAGCAGCCCCAGCATTTT.

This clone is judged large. CDR3 nucleotide sequence: TGTGCCACCAGCAGAGACCGGGCGAACACCGGGGAGCTGTTTTTT. Amino acid sequence: CATSRDRANTGELFF. The chain carries TRBV15 and TRBJ2-2; D ambiguous. The CDR3 is made up of 15 amino acids. The ends were cut back, 0 bases at V and 0 bases at J, with 5 bases in the middle. Germline CDR1 is LNHNV and CDR2 is YYDKDF (reference sequence).

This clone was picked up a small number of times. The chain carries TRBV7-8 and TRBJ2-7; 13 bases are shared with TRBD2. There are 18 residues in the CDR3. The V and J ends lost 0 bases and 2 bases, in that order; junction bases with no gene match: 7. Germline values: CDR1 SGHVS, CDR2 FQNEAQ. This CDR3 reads CASSLALAGGPMPYEQYF. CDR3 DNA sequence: TGTGCCAGCAGCTTAGCACTAGCGGGAGGGCCTATGCCCTACGAGCAGTACTTC.

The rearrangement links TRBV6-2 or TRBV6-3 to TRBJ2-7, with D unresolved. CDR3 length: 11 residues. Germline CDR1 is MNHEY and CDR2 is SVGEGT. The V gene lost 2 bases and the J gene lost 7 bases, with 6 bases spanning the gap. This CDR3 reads CASSYRWEQYF. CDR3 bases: TGTGCCAGCAGTTACCGCTGGGAGCAGTACTTC.